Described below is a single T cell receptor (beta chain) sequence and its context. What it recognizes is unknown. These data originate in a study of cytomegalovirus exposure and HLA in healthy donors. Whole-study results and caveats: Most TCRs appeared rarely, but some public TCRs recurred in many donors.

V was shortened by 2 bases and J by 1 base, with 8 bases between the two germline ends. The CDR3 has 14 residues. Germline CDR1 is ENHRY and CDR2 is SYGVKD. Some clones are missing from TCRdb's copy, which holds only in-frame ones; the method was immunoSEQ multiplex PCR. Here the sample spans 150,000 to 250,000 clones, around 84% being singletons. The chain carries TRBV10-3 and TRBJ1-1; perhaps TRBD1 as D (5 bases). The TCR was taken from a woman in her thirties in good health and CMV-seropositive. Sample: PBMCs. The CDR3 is CAISEVGENTEAFF. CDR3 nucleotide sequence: TGTGCCATCAGTGAGGTAGGGGAGAACACTGAAGCTTTCTTT.